This entry concerns a single T cell receptor (beta chain). PCR used 60 Vbeta primers and 13 Jbeta primers. The method was immunoSEQ multiplex PCR; TCRdb's version includes in-frame clones alone and lacks a portion of them. Here the sample spans some 200,000 clones, roughly 80% being singletons. These data are taken from a study of cytomegalovirus exposure and HLA in healthy donors. CDR3 length equals 15 residues. The V gene end was trimmed by 0 bases and the J gene end by 4 bases; junction bases not matched to a gene: 8. Germline loops: CDR1 GTSNPN, CDR2 SVGIG (reference sequence). Sequenced input: PBMCs. The chain has TRBV30 and TRBJ1-2; 7 bases are a match to TRBD1. The clonotype was recovered from a girl under 18 in good health and CMV-seronegative. In DNA, the CDR3 is TGTGCCTGGAGTGTAATCAGGGGGAAGGGCTATGGCTACACCTTC. Amino acids: CAWSVIRGKGYGYTF.